Listed here is a single T cell receptor beta chain. CDR3 length equals 15 residues. V shed 9 bases, J shed 2 bases, and the junction held 11 bases outside the gene matches. Germline loops: CDR1 LNHDA, CDR2 SQIVND (reference sequence). Some clones are missing from TCRdb's copy, which holds only in-frame ones; the method was immunoSEQ multiplex PCR. The sample holds about 160,000 clones, over 70% seen once. This sample stems from a study of blood T cell repertoires in COVID-19. Sequencing was carried out using peripheral blood. This chain uses TRBV19 with TRBJ1-2; 8 nucleotides line up with TRBD1. The source is a woman aged 55-75 years with acute or convalescent COVID-19. The CDR3 loop reads CASHVAGGVNYGYTF. The CDR3 DNA reads TGTGCCAGCCACGTCGCAGGGGGCGTCAACTATGGCTACACCTTC. The whole variable domain, filled in from reference TRBV19 and TRBJ1-2, reads DGGITQSPKYLFRKEGQNVTLSCEQNLNHDAMYWYRQDPGQGLRLIYYSQIVNDFQKGDIAEGYSVSREKKESFPLTVTSAQKNPTAFYLCASHVAGGVNYGYTFGSGTRLTVV.